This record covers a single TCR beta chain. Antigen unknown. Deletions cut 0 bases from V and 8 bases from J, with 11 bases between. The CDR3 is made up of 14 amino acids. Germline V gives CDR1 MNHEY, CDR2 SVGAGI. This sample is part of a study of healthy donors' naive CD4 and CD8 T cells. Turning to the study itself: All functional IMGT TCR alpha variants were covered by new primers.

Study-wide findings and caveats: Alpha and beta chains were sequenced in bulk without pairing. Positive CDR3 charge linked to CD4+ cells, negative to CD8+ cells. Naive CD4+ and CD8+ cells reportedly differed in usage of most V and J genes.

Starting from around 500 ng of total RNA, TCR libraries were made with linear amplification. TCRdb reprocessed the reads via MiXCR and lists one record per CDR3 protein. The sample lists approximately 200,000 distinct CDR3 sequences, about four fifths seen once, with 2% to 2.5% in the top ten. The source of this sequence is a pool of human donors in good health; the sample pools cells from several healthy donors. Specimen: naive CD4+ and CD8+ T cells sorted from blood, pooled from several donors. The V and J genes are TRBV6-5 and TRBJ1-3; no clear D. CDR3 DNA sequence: TGTGCCAGCAGTTACTCGGGTCGTAGCGACACCATATATTTT. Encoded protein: CASSYSGRSDTIYF.